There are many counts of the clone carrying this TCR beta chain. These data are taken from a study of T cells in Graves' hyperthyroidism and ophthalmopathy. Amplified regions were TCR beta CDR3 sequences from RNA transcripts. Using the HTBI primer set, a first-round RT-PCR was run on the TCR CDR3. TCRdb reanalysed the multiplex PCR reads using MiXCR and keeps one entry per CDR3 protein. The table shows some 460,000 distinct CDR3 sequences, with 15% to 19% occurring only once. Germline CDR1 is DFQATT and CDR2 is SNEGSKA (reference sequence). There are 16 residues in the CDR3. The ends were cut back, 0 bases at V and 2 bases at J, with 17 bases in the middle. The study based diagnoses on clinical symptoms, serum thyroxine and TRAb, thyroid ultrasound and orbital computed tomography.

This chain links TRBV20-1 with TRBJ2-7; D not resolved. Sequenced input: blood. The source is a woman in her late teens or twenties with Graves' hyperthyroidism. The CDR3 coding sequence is TGCAGTGCTAGAGACCCTTTTGGCGGTACCCCCTACGAGCAGTACTTC. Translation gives CSARDPFGGTPYEQYF.